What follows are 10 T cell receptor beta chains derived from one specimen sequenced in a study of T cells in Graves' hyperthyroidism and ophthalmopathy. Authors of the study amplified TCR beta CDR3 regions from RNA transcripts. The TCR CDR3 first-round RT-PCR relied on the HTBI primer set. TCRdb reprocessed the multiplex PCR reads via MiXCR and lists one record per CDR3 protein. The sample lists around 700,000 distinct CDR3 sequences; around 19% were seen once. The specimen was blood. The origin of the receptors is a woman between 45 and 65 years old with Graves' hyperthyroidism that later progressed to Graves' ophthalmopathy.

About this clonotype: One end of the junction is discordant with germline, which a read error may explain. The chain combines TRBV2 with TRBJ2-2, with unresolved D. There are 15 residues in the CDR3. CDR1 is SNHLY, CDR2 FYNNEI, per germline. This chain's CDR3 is CANSESRQDTGELFF. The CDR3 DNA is TGTGCCAACAGTGAGTCCCGACAAGACACCGGGGAGCTGTTTTTT.

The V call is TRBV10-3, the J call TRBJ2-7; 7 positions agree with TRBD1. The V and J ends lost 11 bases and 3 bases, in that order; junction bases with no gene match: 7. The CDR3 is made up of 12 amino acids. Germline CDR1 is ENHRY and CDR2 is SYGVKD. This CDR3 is CAVIGDSYEQYF. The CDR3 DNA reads TGTGCCGTCATCGGGGACAGCTACGAGCAGTACTTC.

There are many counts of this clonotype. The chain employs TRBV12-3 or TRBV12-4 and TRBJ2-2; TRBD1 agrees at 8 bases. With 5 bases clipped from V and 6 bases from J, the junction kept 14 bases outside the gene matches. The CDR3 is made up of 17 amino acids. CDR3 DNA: TGTGCCAGCAGTGACAACTCCGGGACAGGTGGTTCCGGGGAGCTGTTTTTT. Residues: CASSDNSGTGGSGELFF.

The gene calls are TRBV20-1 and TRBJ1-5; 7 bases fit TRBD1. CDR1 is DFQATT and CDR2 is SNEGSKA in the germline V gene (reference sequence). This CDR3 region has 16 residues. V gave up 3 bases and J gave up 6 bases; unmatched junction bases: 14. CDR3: CSAREGGRVGGQPQHF. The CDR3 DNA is TGCAGTGCTAGGGAAGGGGGCAGGGTCGGGGGTCAGCCCCAGCATTTT.

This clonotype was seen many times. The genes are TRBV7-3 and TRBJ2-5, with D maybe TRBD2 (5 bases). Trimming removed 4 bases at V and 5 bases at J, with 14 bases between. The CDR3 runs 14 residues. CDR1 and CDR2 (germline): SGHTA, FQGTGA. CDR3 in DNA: TGTGCCAGCAGCTCTGGGAGACAATCGGAGACCCAGTACTTC. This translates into CASSSGRQSETQYF.

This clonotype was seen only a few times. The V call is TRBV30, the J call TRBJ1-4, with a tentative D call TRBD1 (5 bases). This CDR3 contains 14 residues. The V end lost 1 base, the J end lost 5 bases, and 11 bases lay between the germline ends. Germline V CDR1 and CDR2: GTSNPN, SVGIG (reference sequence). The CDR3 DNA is TGTGCCTGGAGTGAGGGGACTGAGAATGAAAAACTGTTTTTT. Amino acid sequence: CAWSEGTENEKLFF. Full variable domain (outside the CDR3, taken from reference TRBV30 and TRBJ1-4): SQTIHQWPATLVQPVGSPLSLECTVEGTSNPNLYWYRQAAGRGLQLLFYSVGIGQISSEVPQNLSASRPQDRQFILSSKKLLLSDSGFYLCAWSEGTENEKLFFGSGTQLSVL.

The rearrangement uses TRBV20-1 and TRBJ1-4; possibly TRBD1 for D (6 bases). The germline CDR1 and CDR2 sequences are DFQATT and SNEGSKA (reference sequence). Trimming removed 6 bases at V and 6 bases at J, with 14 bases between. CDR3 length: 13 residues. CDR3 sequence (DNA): TGCAGTGCGAGGAGGGGGTATTATGAAAAACTGTTTTTT. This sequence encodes CSARRGYYEKLFF.

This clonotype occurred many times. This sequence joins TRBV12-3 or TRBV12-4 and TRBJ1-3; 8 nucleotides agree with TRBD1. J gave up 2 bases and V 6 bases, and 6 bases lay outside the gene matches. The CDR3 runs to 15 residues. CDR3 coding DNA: TGTGCCAGCAGCCCCAGGGGGCGGACTGGAAACACCATATATTTT. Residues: CASSPRGRTGNTIYF.

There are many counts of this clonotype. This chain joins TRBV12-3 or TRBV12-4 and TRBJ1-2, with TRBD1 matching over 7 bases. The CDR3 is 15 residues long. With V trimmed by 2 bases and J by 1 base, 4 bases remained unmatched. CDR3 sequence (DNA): TGTGCCAGCAGTTTACTTGCAGGGGGTAACTATGGCTACACCTTC. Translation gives CASSLLAGGNYGYTF.

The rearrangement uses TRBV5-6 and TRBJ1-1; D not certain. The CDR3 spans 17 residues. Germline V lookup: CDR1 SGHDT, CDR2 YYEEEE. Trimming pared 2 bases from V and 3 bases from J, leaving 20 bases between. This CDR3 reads CASSFDPGRGMYTEAFF. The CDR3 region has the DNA TGTGCCAGCAGCTTCGATCCGGGGAGAGGGATGTACACTGAAGCTTTCTTT.